Each of the 21 T cell receptor beta chains below was sequenced from the same sample in a study of early T cells in non-severe SARS-CoV-2 infection. Each CDR3 protein gets one entry after TCRdb re-called the 5' RACE reads with MiXCR. The sample contains about 64,000 distinct CDR3 sequences, roughly 12% of which appear only once. The specimen was whole blood, collected at baseline. The receptors shown here come from an adult who was a healthcare worker with PCR-confirmed SARS-CoV-2 infection or an uninfected control (not recorded which).

This chain joins TRBV18 and TRBJ1-6; D remains ambiguous. The germline V and J ends were trimmed by 3 bases and 5 bases, with 11 bases remaining between them. This CDR3 spans 15 amino acids. The V gene's germline CDR1 is KGHSH and CDR2 LQKENI. CDR3 in amino acids: CASSPRTTDNSPLHF. The CDR3 nucleotides read TGTGCCAGCTCACCTCGAACGACCGATAATTCACCCCTCCACTTT.

A few counts support this clonotype. The chain uses TRBV12-5 and TRBJ1-1, with 8 positions matching TRBD1. Trimming cost V 6 bases and J 6 bases; bases outside gene matches: 3. In germline, CDR1 is LGHNT, CDR2 FRNRAP. CDR3 length: 12 amino acids. The CDR3 loop is CASGPGGPEAFF. CDR3 nucleotide sequence: TGTGCTAGTGGCCCAGGGGGCCCTGAAGCTTTCTTT.

This clonotype was counted only a few times. This CDR3 is CASSIAGVHEQFF. Written as DNA, the CDR3 is TGTGCCAGTAGTATAGCAGGTGTCCATGAGCAGTTCTTC. The V call is TRBV19, the J call TRBJ2-1; D not certain. V gave up 1 base and J gave up 8 bases, with 9 bases separating them. Per the germline V gene, CDR1 is LNHDA and CDR2 is SQIVND (reference sequence). The CDR3 totals 13 residues.

V usage is TRBV12-3 or TRBV12-4 and J usage is TRBJ1-5; D is undetermined. Trimming pared 3 bases from V and 0 bases from J, leaving 6 bases between. The CDR3 sequence is 14 residues long. The CDR3 here is CASSLGFSNQPQHF. The CDR3 nucleotides read TGTGCCAGCAGTTTGGGATTTAGCAATCAGCCCCAGCATTTT.

V usage is TRBV6-2 or TRBV6-3 and J usage is TRBJ2-1; TRBD1 matches 9 bases. The CDR3 extends over 14 amino acids. CDR1 and CDR2 (germline): MNHEY, SVGEGT. Trimming cost V 5 bases and J 5 bases; bases outside gene matches: 4. CDR3 sequence reads: CASSGQGSNNEQFF. CDR3 coding DNA: TGTGCCAGCAGTGGACAGGGGAGTAACAATGAGCAGTTCTTC.

The chain has TRBV29-1 and TRBJ2-5, with D perhaps matching TRBD2 (5 bases). The length of the CDR3 is 11 residues. Per the germline V gene, CDR1 is SQVTM and CDR2 is ANQGSEA. Trimming cost V 2 bases and J 7 bases, with 8 bases left between them. The CDR3: CSVETGVTQYF. CDR3 nucleotides: TGCAGCGTTGAAACCGGGGTGACCCAGTACTTC.

This clonotype was picked up a small number of times. CDR3 residues: CASRASRGARYEQYF. DNA for the CDR3: TGTGCCAGCAGAGCCTCTAGGGGGGCGCGGTACGAGCAGTACTTC. The rearrangement uses TRBV2 and TRBJ2-7, with D perhaps TRBD1 or TRBD2 (6 bases each). This CDR3 contains 15 residues. From germline, CDR1 is SNHLY and CDR2 FYNNEI. V was cut by 6 bases and J by 4 bases, with 19 bases left in between.

This clonotype was counted between two and nine times. V is TRBV20-1 and J is TRBJ2-3, with D unclear. Trimming pared 8 bases from V and 3 bases from J, leaving 6 bases between. This CDR3 has 10 amino acids. Germline loops: CDR1 DFQATT, CDR2 SNEGSKA (reference sequence). The CDR3 loop is CSWLTDTQYF. CDR3 coding DNA: TGCAGTTGGCTGACAGATACGCAGTATTTT.

The rearrangement joins TRBV7-2 to TRBJ2-7; weak D call: TRBD2 (5 bases). V was shortened by 5 bases and J by 2 bases, with 16 bases between the two germline ends. There are 15 residues in the CDR3. Germline lookup yields CDR1 SGHTA and CDR2 FQGNSA. The CDR3 DNA sequence: TGTGCCAGCAGCCCCATGGGAGCTAATACCTACGAGCAGTACTTC. Translated, it gives CASSPMGANTYEQYF. Supplemented by reference TRBV7-2 and TRBJ2-7, the full variable domain reads GAGVSQSPSNKVTEKGKDVELRCDPISGHTALYWYRQSLGQGLEFLIYFQGNSAPDKSGLPSDRFSAERTGGSVSTLTIQRTQQEDSAVYLCASSPMGANTYEQYFGPGTRLTVT.

This chain connects TRBV27 to TRBJ2-1; 7 positions agree with TRBD1. The germline V gene encodes CDR1 MNHEY and CDR2 SMNVEV (reference sequence). This CDR3 contains 12 residues. V shed 5 bases, J shed 14 bases, and the junction held 9 bases outside the gene matches. CDR3 amino acids: CASSHPGTEEFF. CDR3 coding DNA: TGTGCCAGCAGTCACCCGGGGACAGAAGAGTTCTTC.

This rearrangement joins TRBV11-2 to TRBJ2-3, with D tentatively TRBD1 (5 bases). There are 14 residues in the CDR3. The germline CDR1 and CDR2 sequences are SGHAT and FQNNGV. Trimming removed 4 bases from V and 3 bases from J, with 11 bases in between. The CDR3 region has the DNA TGTGCCAGCAGCTCTACCAGGGAAACAGATACGCAGTATTTT. Translated, it gives CASSSTRETDTQYF.

V usage is TRBV5-1 and J usage is TRBJ2-7; possibly TRBD1 for D (6 bases). Germline V gene lookup returns CDR1 SGHRS and CDR2 YFSETQ. The CDR3 is made up of 14 amino acids. Trimming shortened V by 2 bases and J by 5 bases, and 14 bases separated the two germline ends. The CDR3 DNA follows: TGCGCCAGCAGCTTATGGCCAGGGGAAAACGAGCAGTACTTC. This encodes CASSLWPGENEQYF.

This clonotype was seen a handful of times. V gene TRBV20-1 combines with J gene TRBJ1-2; D remains ambiguous. With 6 bases removed from V and 7 bases from J, the gap between germline ends came to 9 bases. CDR3 size: 10 residues. Germline lookup yields CDR1 DFQATT and CDR2 SNEGSKA (reference sequence). The CDR3 DNA reads as TGCAGTGCGCCCGGCCTTGGCTACACCTTC. As protein: CSAPGLGYTF.

This clonotype was counted between two and nine times. The genes are TRBV12-3 or TRBV12-4 and TRBJ1-1, with 11 bases matching TRBD1. CDR3 length equals 16 residues. Unmatched junction bases numbered 5, after V lost 4 bases and J lost 1 base. Written as DNA, the CDR3 is TGTGCCAGCAGTTGGGACAGGGGGAGAGGGAACACTGAAGCTTTCTTT. Its translation: CASSWDRGRGNTEAFF.

This clonotype was observed many times. This chain connects TRBV29-1 to TRBJ1-6, with D uncertain. The CDR3 length is 15 residues. V was shortened by 5 bases and J by 0 bases, with 11 bases between the two germline ends. Germline V CDR1 and CDR2: SQVTM, ANQGSEA. CDR3 region: CSVPSGDSYNSPLHF. For the CDR3, the DNA is TGCAGCGTTCCCTCCGGAGACTCCTATAATTCACCCCTCCACTTT.

The CDR3 loop reads CASSPPQGTQNTEAFF. The CDR3 DNA follows: TGTGCCAGCAGCCCCCCCCAGGGTACCCAGAACACTGAAGCTTTCTTT. This chain links TRBV11-2 with TRBJ1-1; TRBD1 is a possible D gene (5 bases). CDR3 length: 16 amino acids. Trimming took 5 bases from V and 1 from J, leaving 17 bases between them. Per the germline V gene, CDR1 is SGHAT and CDR2 is FQNNGV.

This rearrangement joins TRBV15 to TRBJ2-1; unclear D gene. Germline CDR1 LNHNV, CDR2 YYDKDF (reference sequence). V lost 0 bases, J lost 7 bases, and 10 bases lay in between. CDR3 length: 14 residues. Here the CDR3 reads CATSRDGVANEQFF. The CDR3, as DNA: TGTGCCACCAGCAGAGATGGCGTCGCTAATGAGCAGTTCTTC. Full variable domain (missing parts from reference TRBV15 and TRBJ2-1): DAMVIQNPRYQVTQFGKPVTLSCSQTLNHNVMYWYQQKSSQAPKLLFHYYDKDFNNEADTPDNFQSRRPNTSFCFLDIRSPGLGDTAMYLCATSRDGVANEQFFGPGTRLTVL.

This clonotype has ten or more counts. This rearrangement joins TRBV2 to TRBJ1-5; 8 nucleotides match TRBD1. With 5 bases clipped from V and 10 bases from J, the junction kept 13 bases outside the gene matches. The CDR3 is 15 residues long. Germline V gives CDR1 SNHLY, CDR2 FYNNEI. CDR3 sequence: CASSPPPDRDSPQHF. As DNA, the CDR3 is TGTGCCAGCAGTCCCCCGCCGGACAGGGACAGCCCCCAGCATTTT.

V gene TRBV3-1 combines with J gene TRBJ2-3; 7 bases line up with TRBD1. Germline trimming cut 3 bases from V and 7 bases from J; bases unmatched to any gene: 7. The CDR3 loop spans 14 amino acids. Germline lookup yields CDR1 LGHDT and CDR2 YNNKEL (reference sequence). The CDR3 bases are TGTGCCAGCAGCCATCAGGACAGGCTGAATACGCAGTATTTT. It codes for CASSHQDRLNTQYF.

This clonotype was counted at least ten times. The gene calls are TRBV5-1 and TRBJ2-2; D uncertain. The CDR3 sequence is 14 residues long. Trimming removed 2 bases from V and 4 bases from J, with 9 bases in between. Germline V gene lookup returns CDR1 SGHRS and CDR2 YFSETQ. Written as DNA, the CDR3 is TGCGCCAGCAGCTTTAACGCGGTCACCGGGGAGCTGTTTTTT. Translating gives CASSFNAVTGELFF. The whole variable domain, remainder taken from reference TRBV5-1 and TRBJ2-2, is KAGVTQTPRYLIKTRGQQVTLSCSPISGHRSVSWYQQTPGQGLQFLFEYFSETQRNKGNFPGRFSGRQFSNSRSEMNVSTLELGDSALYLCASSFNAVTGELFFGEGSRLTVL.

The rearrangement links TRBV5-1 to TRBJ1-1; 7 bases match TRBD1. The CDR3 sequence is 15 residues long. The V segment lost 0 bases and the J segment 1 base; nucleotides outside the gene matches: 3. Germline V gene sequence: CDR1 SGHRS, CDR2 YFSETQ. Written as DNA, the CDR3 is TGCGCCAGCAGCTTGGTAGGGGGCAAGAACACTGAAGCTTTCTTT. Translating gives CASSLVGGKNTEAFF.